This T cell receptor beta chain was captured in a study of shared clonotypes between healthy human individuals. Points from the study as a whole: Tissue TCR repertoires likely differ from these blood-only repertoires. Shared clonotypes: roughly 4.7% naive CD4, roughly 3.5% naive CD8, less than 2.5% memory CD4, 0.4% to 0.5% memory CD8. Naive subsets generally had larger estimated richness than memory subsets.

Note on this clone: What it binds is unknown.

Only in-frame clones appear in the TCRdb table, and some are missing; sequencing was by immunoSEQ multiplex PCR. In the table there are 850,000 to 1,200,000 clones, about 75% of which are singletons. The CDR3 extends over 13 amino acids. Between the trimmed V and J ends, which lost 10 bases and 10 bases, there was a span of 17 bases. The V gene's germline CDR1 is LNHDA and CDR2 SQIVND (reference sequence). The clonotype was recovered from a man aged 18 to 29 in good health. Source material: memory CD4+ T cells sorted from blood. This sample's subset: CD45RA-negative fraction. This chain joins TRBV19 and TRBJ1-6; D call uncertain. Written as DNA, the CDR3 is TGTGCCACCGCAGAGGATTTAAGCTCACCCCTCCACTTT. Translating gives CATAEDLSSPLHF.